The next 27 T cell receptor beta chains were all read from a single sample in a study of neurological immune-mediated disorders. Each CDR3 protein is one row after TCRdb ran MiXCR on the 5' RACE reads. The repertoire holds under 60,000 distinct CDR3 sequences, with around a sixth as singletons. The sequencing sample was made of PBMCs. The receptor source for this set is a man aged 55 to 70 in good health.

Concerning this clonotype itself: A junction end diverges from the germline sequence, so it may reflect a read error. The chain couples TRBV7-2 to TRBJ1-4, with D possibly TRBD1 on 6 matching bases. CDR1 SGHTA and CDR2 FQGNSA come from the germline V gene. The CDR3 covers 15 residues. DNA of the CDR3: TGTGTCAGCACCAGACTCGGGGGCGCGAACGAAAAACTGTTTTTT. This codes for CVSTRLGGANEKLFF.

At least ten counts were recorded for this clonotype. The genes are TRBV10-2 and TRBJ1-1; 8 bases align to TRBD1. This CDR3 is 14 amino acids long. V gave up 5 bases and J gave up 1 base; unmatched junction bases: 3. The germline CDR1 and CDR2 sequences are WSHSY and SAAADI. CDR3 residues: CASSFTGGNTEAFF. In DNA, the CDR3 is TGCGCCAGCAGTTTTACAGGGGGGAACACTGAAGCTTTCTTT.

This clonotype was detected ten times or more. This chain connects TRBV11-2 to TRBJ2-3; 8 nucleotides align to TRBD1. Germline V CDR1 and CDR2: SGHAT, FQNNGV. The CDR3 consists of 17 residues. J gave up 4 bases and V 2 bases, and 11 bases lay outside the gene matches. CDR3 in amino acids: CASSLRVGQGAPDTQYF. In DNA, the CDR3 is TGTGCCAGCAGCTTAAGGGTGGGTCAGGGGGCACCAGATACGCAGTATTTT.

This clonotype occurred many times. V usage is TRBV20-1 and J usage is TRBJ2-3; TRBD1 might be the D (6 bases). CDR1 DFQATT and CDR2 SNEGSKA come from the germline V gene (reference sequence). The ends were cut back, 3 bases at V and 4 bases at J, with 14 bases in the middle. The CDR3 contains 14 residues. This CDR3 is CSARGTTGPDTQYF. In DNA form, the CDR3 reads TGCAGTGCTAGGGGGACAACAGGGCCAGATACGCAGTATTTT.

The chain links TRBV7-6 to TRBJ2-2, with D perhaps matching TRBD1 (7 bases). Germline-derived CDR1 and CDR2 are SGHVS and FNYEAQ. The length of the CDR3 is 17 residues. The ends were cut back, 0 bases at V and 1 base at J, with 12 bases in the middle. The CDR3 loop reads CASSLAQGGLNTGELFF. The CDR3 region has the DNA TGTGCCAGCAGCTTAGCGCAGGGGGGCCTGAACACCGGGGAGCTGTTTTTT.

A remark on this clonotype: A much bigger clone sits one base away, suggesting this may be a read error. The genes are TRBV12-3 or TRBV12-4 and TRBJ2-5; D may be TRBD1 (5 bases). The CDR3 contains 15 residues. V was cut by 5 bases and J by 4 bases, with 17 bases left in between. CDR3 loop: CASSDWTSRAETQYF. The CDR3 nucleotides read TGTGCCAGCAGTGACTGGACATCTCGAGCAGAGACCCAGTACTTC.

This clonotype was seen repeatedly, ten times or more. The rearrangement joins TRBV7-8 to TRBJ1-1, with 8 nucleotides matching TRBD1. V gave up 5 bases and J gave up 10 bases; unmatched junction bases: 6. Germline CDR1 and CDR2: SGHVS and FQNEAQ. The CDR3 spans 12 residues. The DNA of the CDR3 is TGTGCCAGCAGCGACTGGACAGGGAGAGCTTTCTTT. It specifies CASSDWTGRAFF.

Many counts were recorded for this clonotype. J is TRBJ2-1 and V is TRBV20-1; D is possibly TRBD1 (5 bases). This CDR3 is 9 amino acids long. In germline, CDR1 is DFQATT, CDR2 SNEGSKA (reference sequence). The CDR3 bases are TGCAGGCTAGGGGCTGAGCAGTTCTTC. As protein: CRLGAEQFF.

Many counts were recorded for this clonotype. CDR3 residues: CASNFGADNSPLHF. The CDR3 nucleotides are TGTGCCAGCAACTTCGGGGCTGATAATTCACCCCTCCACTTT. This chain uses TRBV9 with TRBJ1-6; TRBD1 might be the D (5 bases). From germline, CDR1 is SGDLS and CDR2 YYNGEE. Trimming cost V 6 bases and J 5 bases, with 12 bases left between them. The CDR3 length is 14 residues.

This clonotype appeared many times. The gene calls are TRBV29-1 and TRBJ2-5, with TRBD2 matching 10 bases. Per germline, CDR1 SQVTM and CDR2 ANQGSEA. Germline trimming cut 5 bases from V and 7 bases from J; bases unmatched to any gene: 10. The CDR3 covers 14 residues. The CDR3 spells CSVLSGRAWGTQYF. The CDR3 bases are TGCAGCGTTCTCAGCGGGAGGGCCTGGGGGACCCAGTACTTC.

This clonotype was detected many times. CDR3 sequence: CASSPQPNQPQHF. The CDR3 region has the DNA TGCGCCAGCAGTCCCCAGCCCAATCAGCCCCAGCATTTT. The rearrangement uses TRBV5-1 and TRBJ1-5; D call uncertain. The CDR3 extends over 13 amino acids. V shed 5 bases and J shed 3 bases, with 9 bases lying between them. Germline V lookup: CDR1 SGHRS, CDR2 YFSETQ.

This clonotype was picked up many times. The V gene is TRBV9, the J gene TRBJ2-3; TRBD2 might be the D (5 bases). The CDR3 loop spans 14 amino acids. Germline assignment: CDR1 SGDLS and CDR2 YYNGEE. Trimming cost V 4 bases and J 6 bases, with 15 bases left between them. Here the CDR3 DNA reads TGTGCCAGCAGCCCTTCGGACTGGCCCGATACGCAGTATTTT. Translating it yields CASSPSDWPDTQYF. Together with reference TRBV9 and TRBJ2-3, the CDR3 gives the full variable domain: DSGVTQTPKHLITATGQRVTLRCSPRSGDLSVYWYQQSLDQGLQFLIQYYNGEERAKGNILERFSAQQFPDLHSELNLSSLELGDSALYFCASSPSDWPDTQYFGPGTRLTVL.

This chain joins TRBV7-9 and TRBJ1-1; 9 nucleotides align to TRBD1. Germline CDR1 and CDR2: SEHNR and FQNEAQ (reference sequence). This CDR3 is built from 14 residues. J lost 1 base, V lost 5 bases, and 2 bases had no gene match. The CDR3 sequence: CASSADRGNTEAFF. The CDR3 nucleotides are TGTGCCAGCAGCGCGGACAGGGGGAACACTGAAGCTTTCTTT.

This clonotype came up many times. This chain uses TRBV7-2 with TRBJ2-1; possibly TRBD1 for D (5 bases). V was clipped by 5 bases and J by 7 bases, with 21 bases between them. The length of the CDR3 is 16 residues. Germline loops: CDR1 SGHTA, CDR2 FQGNSA. CDR3: CASSPQGPLMKNEQFF. In nucleotides, the CDR3 is TGTGCCAGCAGCCCGCAGGGTCCCTTGATGAAGAATGAGCAGTTCTTC.

This clonotype has at least ten counts. The V call is TRBV7-8, the J call TRBJ1-2; possibly TRBD1 for D (6 bases). V gave up 5 bases and J gave up 0 bases, with 16 bases separating them. Germline V gene data show CDR1 as SGHVS and CDR2 as FQNEAQ. CDR3 length: 16 residues. The CDR3, as DNA: TGTGCCAGCAGCGTACAGGGACGGAGCGCTAACTATGGCTACACCTTC. Residues: CASSVQGRSANYGYTF.

This clonotype was counted ten times or more. The chain employs TRBV3-1 and TRBJ2-1; 7 bases align to TRBD2. V trimming: 0 bases; J trimming: 8 bases; junction bases outside the gene matches: 7. The CDR3 has 15 amino acids. Germline CDR1 is LGHDT and CDR2 is YNNKEL (reference sequence). The CDR3 is CASSQEWASGDEQFF. CDR3 sequence (DNA): TGTGCCAGCAGCCAAGAATGGGCTAGCGGAGATGAGCAGTTCTTC.

This clonotype has a count of ten or more. J is TRBJ2-1 and V is TRBV29-1; tentatively, D is TRBD1 or TRBD2 (7 bases each). The V end was cut by 6 bases, the J end by 6 bases, with 12 bases between. This CDR3 is 12 amino acids long. Germline CDR1 SQVTM, CDR2 ANQGSEA. This CDR3 is CSVPGGGNEQFF. For the CDR3, the DNA is TGCAGCGTCCCAGGGGGGGGCAATGAGCAGTTCTTC.

The table lists this clonotype with many counts. The chain combines TRBV20-1 with TRBJ2-7, with a tentative D call TRBD1 (6 bases). Trimming left V 5 bases short and J 3 bases short, with 14 bases between. CDR1 is DFQATT and CDR2 is SNEGSKA in the germline V gene (reference sequence). The CDR3 spans 13 residues. CDR3 loop: CSAVGQLFYEQYF. The CDR3 bases are TGCAGTGCTGTCGGACAGCTCTTCTACGAGCAGTACTTC.

This clonotype was observed at least ten times. This sequence joins TRBV5-1 and TRBJ1-1, with D possibly TRBD1 on 5 matching bases. Germline loops: CDR1 SGHRS, CDR2 YFSETQ. This CDR3 comprises 15 residues. V lost 0 bases, J lost 5 bases, and 14 bases lay in between. As DNA, the CDR3 is TGCGCCAGCAGCTTGGGGGGCTATACCTCAACTGAAGCTTTCTTT. Translation: CASSLGGYTSTEAFF.

In the case of this clonotype: Given a much more abundant clone one base away, this may be a read error. V is TRBV7-2 and J is TRBJ2-5; D is undetermined. This CDR3 is 13 amino acids long. Germline loops: CDR1 SGHTA, CDR2 FQGNSA. The CDR3, as DNA: TGTGCCGGCAGCTTCAACAGCCAAGAGACCCAGTACTTC. Protein product: CAGSFNSQETQYF.

Worth noting for this clonotype: Mismatch with germline at one junction end may stem from a read error. This chain connects TRBV27 to TRBJ1-1; possibly TRBD1 for D (6 bases). Germline values: CDR1 MNHEY, CDR2 SMNVEV (reference sequence). The CDR3 spans 19 residues. The chain's CDR3 is CTSSLSDPPWGRGETEAFF. CDR3 coding DNA: TGCACCAGCAGTTTATCGGACCCCCCTTGGGGCAGGGGAGAAACTGAAGCTTTCTTT.

This clonotype came up many times. The chain carries TRBV5-1 and TRBJ2-7; no firm D call. The V gene's germline CDR1 is SGHRS and CDR2 YFSETQ. V gave up 0 bases and J gave up 6 bases, with 16 bases separating them. The CDR3 length is 15 residues. In DNA, the CDR3 is TGCGCCAGCAGCTTGGCCGACAACCCGTTAGTCGAGCAGTACTTC. Amino acid sequence: CASSLADNPLVEQYF.

This clonotype was counted ten times or more. The chain carries TRBV29-1 and TRBJ2-1; weak D call: TRBD2 (6 bases). CDR1 and CDR2 from the germline V gene are SQVTM and ANQGSEA. Trimming removed 3 bases from V and 2 bases from J, with 14 bases in between. This CDR3 region has 15 residues. Written as DNA, the CDR3 is TGCAGCGTTGACTTCCGGACTACCACCTACAATGAGCAGTTCTTC. It specifies CSVDFRTTTYNEQFF.

V and J are TRBV19 and TRBJ1-1, with D possibly being TRBD1 (6 bases). Trimming cost V 9 bases and J 6 bases, with 14 bases left between them. Germline values: CDR1 LNHDA, CDR2 SQIVND (reference sequence). The CDR3 is made up of 12 amino acids. The CDR3 region has the DNA TGTGCCAGCGTACTCAGGGGATCTGAAGCTTTCTTT. It is translated as CASVLRGSEAFF.

This clonotype appeared many times. The chain uses TRBV4-3 and TRBJ2-3, with TRBD2 identical over 9 bases. Germline values: CDR1 LGHNA, CDR2 YSLEER. Trimming took 0 bases from V and 1 from J; bases not matched to a gene: 5. The CDR3 contains 17 residues. The CDR3 DNA sequence: TGCGCCAGCAGCCAAGATCGTGCGGGAGGGGGCACAGATACGCAGTATTTT. It encodes CASSQDRAGGGTDTQYF.

This clonotype has at least ten counts. V is TRBV18 and J is TRBJ2-7; D remains unclear. The V end lost 2 bases, the J end lost 3 bases, and 11 bases lay between the germline ends. Germline loops: CDR1 KGHSH, CDR2 LQKENI. This CDR3 is 14 amino acids long. The CDR3 DNA follows: TGTGCCAGCTCACCAGACGGTTGGGGCTACGAGCAGTACTTC. It translates to CASSPDGWGYEQYF.

The gene calls are TRBV12-3 or TRBV12-4 and TRBJ2-1; tentatively, D is TRBD2 (6 bases). The germline V and J ends were trimmed by 5 bases and 4 bases, with 18 bases remaining between them. The CDR3 is 16 amino acids. The CDR3 is CASSKSSGGIYNEQFF. The CDR3 DNA reads as TGTGCCAGCAGTAAGTCCAGCGGAGGGATTTACAATGAGCAGTTCTTC.